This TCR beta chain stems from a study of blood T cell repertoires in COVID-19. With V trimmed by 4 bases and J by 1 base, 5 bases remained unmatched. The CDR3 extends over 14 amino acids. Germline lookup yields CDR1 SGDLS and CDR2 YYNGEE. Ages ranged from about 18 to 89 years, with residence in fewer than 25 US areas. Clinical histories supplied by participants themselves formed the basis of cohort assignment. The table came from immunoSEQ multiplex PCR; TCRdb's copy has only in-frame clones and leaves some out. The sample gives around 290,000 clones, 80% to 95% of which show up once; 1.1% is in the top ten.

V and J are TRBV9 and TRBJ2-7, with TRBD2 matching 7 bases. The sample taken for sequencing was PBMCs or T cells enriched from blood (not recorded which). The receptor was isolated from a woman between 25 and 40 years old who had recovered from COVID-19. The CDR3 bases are TGTGCCAGCAGCTTTGGACTAGAGTCCTACGAGCAGTACTTC. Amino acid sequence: CASSFGLESYEQYF.